Listed below are T cell receptor beta chains from one sample, sequenced in a study of naive and memory T cell subsets. TCRdb itself ran the UMI-ligation and nested PCR reads through MiXCR, one entry per CDR3 protein. The sample holds tens of thousands of distinct CDR3 sequences; 7% to 8% are singletons and the top ten take around 1.7%. The sequencing input was central memory CD4+ T cells from blood. Every receptor here comes from a human donor in good health. CDR3s include the opening cysteine and the closing phenylalanine or tryptophan. The order of the fields is V gene, J gene, D gene, clone size, CDR3 protein, CDR3 DNA. A D gene is named only where the DNA matches it firmly. Size values are once, few and many counts, or a class for expanded clones, and some rows have none.

TRBV7-2	TRBJ1-6	NA	many	CASSSRDSHNSPLHF	TGTGCCAGCAGCAGCCGGGACTCCCATAATTCACCCCTCCACTTT
TRBV12-3/TRBV12-4	TRBJ1-3	NA	few	CASSLRWARNTIYF	TGTGCCAGCAGCCTGCGATGGGCAAGAAACACCATATATTTT
TRBV12-3/TRBV12-4	TRBJ2-1	TRBD1	many	CASSGTAGEQFF	TGTGCCAGCTCCGGGACAGCCGGTGAGCAGTTCTTC
TRBV28	TRBJ2-7	NA	NA	CASYKDGAREQYF	TGTGCCAGCTACAAGGACGGGGCTCGGGAGCAGTACTTC
TRBV11-1	TRBJ1-5	NA	many	CASSLPNQPQHF	TGTGCCAGCAGCTTACCCAATCAGCCCCAGCATTTT
TRBV19	TRBJ2-1	TRBD2	few	CASSLLPGAGGNNEQFF	TGTGCCAGTAGTCTCCTGCCCGGGGCGGGGGGGAACAATGAGCAGTTCTTC
TRBV18	TRBJ2-7	NA	NA	CASSPGINRIPSYEQYF	TGTGCCAGCTCACCAGGCATTAACCGCATTCCTTCCTACGAGCAGTACTTC
TRBV29-1	TRBJ1-5	TRBD1	few	CSATGADNQPQHF	TGCAGCGCAACAGGGGCGGACAATCAGCCCCAGCATTTT
TRBV27	TRBJ2-5	NA	few	CASRRNQGRETQYF	TGTGCCAGCAGAAGGAATCAGGGCCGGGAGACCCAGTACTTC
TRBV30	TRBJ2-5	NA	many	CAWSVRRRETQYF	TGTGCCTGGAGTGTTAGGCGGCGGGAGACCCAGTACTTC
TRBV27	TRBJ2-1	TRBD2	many	CASSRTSRSYNEQFF	TGTGCCAGCAGTAGGACTAGTAGGTCCTACAATGAGCAGTTCTTC
TRBV28	TRBJ1-2	NA	few	CASSLRRGAYGYTF	TGTGCCAGCAGTTTAAGACGAGGCGCCTATGGCTACACCTTC
TRBV18	TRBJ1-6	TRBD1	many	CASSPIGTGNSPLHF	TGTGCCAGCTCACCAATAGGGACAGGGAATTCACCCCTCCACTTT
TRBV7-9	TRBJ2-1	TRBD2	few	CASSQRGAGGINEQFF	TGTGCCAGCAGCCAAAGGGGGGCGGGAGGGATCAATGAGCAGTTCTTC
TRBV10-3	TRBJ2-3	NA	few	CAISESVGGTDTQYF	TGTGCCATCAGTGAGTCGGTAGGGGGCACAGATACGCAGTATTTT
TRBV30	TRBJ2-7	TRBD2	NA	CAWSKGGTSYEQYF	TGTGCCTGGAGTAAGGGGGGGACTAGCTACGAGCAGTACTTC
TRBV6-5	TRBJ2-1	TRBD2	many	CASSKWGTSGLSSYNEQFF	TGTGCCAGCAGTAAGTGGGGGACTAGCGGTTTGAGCTCCTACAATGAGCAGTTCTTC
TRBV12-3/TRBV12-4	TRBJ2-1	TRBD2	few	CASSLEAGGNNEQFF	TGTGCCAGCAGTTTAGAAGCGGGGGGAAACAATGAGCAGTTCTTC
TRBV3-1	TRBJ2-4	NA	few	CASSQGLGARENIQYF	TGTGCCAGCAGCCAAGGTTTGGGGGCGCGGGAAAACATTCAGTACTTC
TRBV18	TRBJ1-1	NA	many	CASSRDREAFF	TGTGCCAGCTCCCGCGACAGAGAAGCTTTCTTT
TRBV5-1	TRBJ1-3	NA	few	CASSPNAGAKNTIYF	TGCGCCAGCAGCCCGAACGCGGGGGCTAAAAACACCATATATTTT
TRBV20-1	TRBJ2-2	TRBD1	many	CSARKPGQGMTGELFF	TGCAGTGCTAGAAAACCGGGACAGGGGATGACCGGGGAGCTGTTTTTT
TRBV3-1	TRBJ1-2	NA	many	CASSGQVWNYGYTF	TGTGCCAGCAGCGGCCAGGTATGGAACTATGGCTACACCTTC
TRBV7-2	TRBJ2-4	NA	NA	CASSLVSGTGVQYF	TGTGCCAGCAGCTTAGTTTCTGGGACGGGTGTTCAGTACTTC
TRBV19	TRBJ1-5	NA	few	CASSISSGNAVRKPQHF	TGTGCCAGTAGTATATCCTCGGGAAACGCGGTCCGTAAGCCCCAGCATTTT
TRBV20-1	TRBJ2-6	NA	NA	CSAPFSGANVLTF	TGCAGTGCGCCCTTTTCTGGGGCCAACGTCCTGACTTTC
TRBV28	TRBJ2-7	NA	NA	CASSTSHEQYF	TGTGCCAGCAGTACGAGCCACGAGCAGTACTTC
TRBV4-2	TRBJ2-2	TRBD1	NA	CASGPRDRGSGELFF	TGTGCCAGCGGACCCAGGGACAGGGGTTCCGGGGAGCTGTTTTTT
TRBV14	TRBJ2-7	NA	NA	CASSTPGTAVQYF	TGTGCCAGCAGCACTCCCGGGACGGCTGTGCAGTACTTC
TRBV7-9	TRBJ2-3	NA	medium-sized	CASTTEGQRGTDTQYF	TGTGCCAGCACCACTGAGGGCCAGCGTGGCACAGATACGCAGTATTTT
TRBV29-1	TRBJ2-7	TRBD2	many	CSVRTSSYEQYF	TGCAGCGTCAGGACTAGCTCCTACGAGCAGTACTTC
TRBV7-2	TRBJ1-2	NA	NA	CASSLAGPITGYGYTF	TGTGCCAGCAGCTTAGCGGGTCCTATTACCGGCTATGGCTACACCTTC
TRBV7-2	TRBJ1-5	NA	many	CASSLGDGNQPQHF	TGTGCCAGCAGCTTAGGGGACGGGAATCAGCCCCAGCATTTT
TRBV7-2	TRBJ2-5	TRBD1	few	CASSSPTGLRTQYF	TGTGCCAGCAGCTCGCCGACAGGGCTGCGGACCCAGTACTTC
TRBV7-9	TRBJ1-2	NA	many	CASSLKGVNYGYTF	TGTGCCAGCAGCCTAAAGGGGGTAAACTATGGCTACACCTTC
TRBV30	TRBJ2-4	TRBD1	many	CAFDRGGGKNIQYF	TGTGCCTTCGACAGGGGGGGTGGCAAAAACATTCAGTACTTC
TRBV7-6	TRBJ2-1	NA	many	CASSPGGNNEQFF	TGTGCCAGCAGCCCGGGCGGGAACAATGAGCAGTTCTTC
TRBV2	TRBJ1-6	NA	many	CATHGSSGTNSPLHF	TGTGCCACCCATGGAAGTAGCGGTACCAATTCACCCCTCCACTTT
TRBV30	TRBJ1-1	NA	many	CAWSGRVVGTEAFF	TGTGCCTGGAGTGGCAGGGTGGTGGGCACTGAAGCTTTCTTT